A selection of T cell receptor beta chains follows, all from one sample in a study of cytomegalovirus exposure and HLA in healthy donors. Sequenced by immunoSEQ multiplex PCR; TCRdb stores in-frame clones only, minus some. The repertoire has about 330,000 clones, about nine tenths of them found once; the top ten carry approximately 1.1%. Sequencing was performed on PBMCs. Receptors were obtained from a woman aged 25 to 39 in good health and CMV-seropositive. CDR3s include the opening cysteine and the closing phenylalanine or tryptophan. D genes are given only for firm matches. Clone size is given for some rows only: seen once, a few or many times, or a class if the clone is expanded.

d_call j_call clone_size v_call cdr3_aa cdr3_nt
. TRBJ1-6 . TRBV6-1 CAIWGEGNSPLHF TGTGCCATCTGGGGGGAGGGTAATTCACCCCTCCACTTT
. TRBJ1-6 . TRBV23-1 CASTHPLDSPNSPLHF TGCGCCAGCACTCATCCCTTGGACAGCCCTAATTCACCCCTCCACTTT
TRBD1 TRBJ1-1 once TRBV9 CASSAEGTGTSF TGTGCCAGCAGCGCGGAGGGGACAGGGACCTCTTTT
TRBD1 TRBJ1-2 . TRBV27 CASSLSSSRGRIYGYTF TGTGCCAGCAGTTTATCGTCCAGCAGGGGGCGAATCTATGGCTACACCTTC
TRBD1 TRBJ2-1 . TRBV2 CASSDLGVGTGSDEQFF TGTGCCAGCAGTGATTTGGGGGTTGGGACAGGGAGCGATGAGCAGTTCTTC
. TRBJ2-3 . TRBV11-2 CASSLVGDTQYF TGTGCCAGCAGCTTAGTAGGAGATACGCAGTATTTT
. TRBJ2-1 . TRBV15 CATSRVTQGGVNEQFF TGTGCCACCAGCAGAGTTACCCAGGGTGGGGTCAATGAGCAGTTCTTC
. TRBJ1-5 few TRBV2 CASTGGAASNQPQHF TGTGCCAGCACTGGGGGGGCAGCTAGCAATCAGCCCCAGCATTTT
. TRBJ1-2 . TRBV6-4 CASSDWKYGYTF TGTGCCAGCTCTGACTGGAAGTATGGCTACACCTTC
TRBD1 TRBJ1-5 few TRBV19 CASSTWTGGNQPQHF TGTGCCAGTAGTACCTGGACAGGGGGGAATCAGCCCCAGCATTTT
. TRBJ2-1 . TRBV28 CASSLITGEQFF TGTGCCAGCAGTTTAATCACGGGGGAGCAGTTCTTC
. TRBJ2-3 . TRBV5-1 CASSLGWADTQYF TGCGCCAGCAGCTTGGGTTGGGCAGATACGCAGTATTTT
. TRBJ1-4 . TRBV14 CASSHGKANNEKLFF TGTGCCAGCAGCCATGGAAAAGCGAATAATGAAAAACTGTTTTTT
. TRBJ2-7 . TRBV7-9 CASSQGPLYEQYF TGTGCCAGCAGCCAAGGGCCCCTCTACGAGCAGTACTTC
. TRBJ2-1 . TRBV13 CASSLMLGEAYNEQFF TGTGCCAGCAGCTTAATGCTGGGGGAAGCCTACAATGAGCAGTTCTTC
TRBD1 TRBJ1-2 . TRBV27 CASSQDRGPLKANYGYTF TGTGCCAGCAGCCAGGACAGGGGGCCCCTGAAAGCTAACTATGGCTACACCTTC
TRBD1 TRBJ1-2 . TRBV5-1 CASSLRDSYGYTF TGCGCCAGCAGCTTGCGGGACAGCTATGGCTACACCTTC
. TRBJ2-7 . TRBV9 CASSEDGRANSEQYF TGTGCCAGCAGCGAAGATGGACGGGCGAATTCCGAGCAGTACTTC
. TRBJ2-2 . TRBV30 CAWSVGRANTGELFF TGTGCCTGGAGTGTTGGCAGAGCGAACACCGGGGAGCTGTTTTTT
. TRBJ1-2 . TRBV9 CASTLLQGGGISGYTF TGTGCCAGCACCCTCCTGCAGGGCGGCGGCATCTCGGGCTACACCTTC